Below are 2 T cell receptor beta chains sequenced from a single sample in a study of T cell repertoires in cytomegalovirus infection. TCRdb re-called the reads with MiXCR, one entry per CDR3 protein. The sample shows 150,000 to 200,000 distinct CDR3 sequences, about 15% of them seen only once. The specimen sequenced was PBMCs. The receptors stem from a human donor in good health (CMV status not recorded). Some clones in this sample may be carry-over from other donors' samples.

This clonotype was recorded a few times. The rearrangement links TRBV20-1 to TRBJ1-3; tentatively, D is TRBD1 (6 bases). The V end was cut by 7 bases, the J end by 1 base, with 17 bases between. Germline-derived CDR1 and CDR2 are DFQATT and SNEGSKA (reference sequence). The length of the CDR3 is 15 residues. This CDR3 reads CSVSHRVESGNTIYF. The CDR3 DNA reads TGCAGTGTTTCCCACAGGGTAGAGTCTGGAAACACCATATATTTT.

This clonotype was observed many times. The chain has TRBV5-4 and TRBJ2-1, with 7 bases that match TRBD1. There are 13 residues in the CDR3. Germline V gene data show CDR1 as SGHNT and CDR2 as YYREEE (reference sequence). V lost 2 bases to trimming and J lost 9 bases; unmatched junction nucleotides: 5. The CDR3 region is CASSFLTGVEQFF. For the CDR3, the DNA is TGTGCCAGCAGCTTCCTTACAGGGGTTGAGCAGTTCTTC.